The clone carrying this TCR beta chain was picked up a small number of times. The sample belongs to a study of blood T cell repertoires in COVID-19. Looking at the study overall: Acute and convalescent COVID-19 samples came from the United States, Italy and Spain. T cells, B-cell-depleted T cells, or PBMCs supplied cDNA or gDNA.

As processed by the authors: Cell counts per sample came from amplifying reference gene primers. The protocol was immunoSEQ multiplex PCR, while the TCRdb copy is restricted to in-frame clones and leaves out a portion. V and J calls and clone size come straight from that table; D and trimming were deduced from the DNA. The sample consists of 250,000 to 300,000 clones, roughly 80% of them appearing once. There are 13 residues in the CDR3. V was clipped by 4 bases and J by 5 bases; unmatched bases: 5. Germline V gene data show CDR1 as ENHRY and CDR2 as SYGVKD. The source is a man in his 60s who had recovered from COVID-19. What was sequenced was peripheral blood. This chain joins TRBV10-3 and TRBJ2-7, with 7 bases matching TRBD2. For the CDR3, the DNA is TGTGCCATCAGTGCCGTTCTAGCGGACGAGCAGTACTTC. It yields the protein CAISAVLADEQYF.